A selection of T cell receptor beta chains follows, all from one sample in a study of shared clonotypes between healthy human individuals. Libraries were prepared by immunoSEQ multiplex PCR; TCRdb keeps only in-frame clonotypes and omits some of them. The sample records about 820,000 clones, 80% to 95% being singletons. The sequenced material came from naive CD8+ T cells sorted from blood. Receptor source: a man younger than 45 in good health. CDR3s include the opening cysteine and the closing phenylalanine or tryptophan.

TRBV11-2,TRBJ2-1,CASSFSGRAGNEQFF
TRBV4-3,TRBJ1-1,CASSQAGTGANTEAFF
TRBV27,TRBJ2-2,CASSNSPGELFF
TRBV11-2,TRBJ2-5,CASSLVWDSQETQYF
TRBV5-4,TRBJ2-1,CASSSGLAGVSSYNEQFF
TRBV6-1,TRBJ1-5,CASSEDVAGHSNQPQHF
TRBV4-1,TRBJ2-7,CASSQESSGGYEQYF
TRBV7-9,TRBJ2-3,CASSNPQRGLGTDTQYF
TRBV10-2,TRBJ1-4,CATALEATNEKLFF
TRBV27,TRBJ2-1,CASSLLTGHTYNEQFF
TRBV25-1,TRBJ1-1,CASNGQNTLEAFF
TRBV10-2,TRBJ2-7,CASDKGSSYEQYF
TRBV10-3,TRBJ1-2,CAISESLDRDRGGYGYTF
TRBV27,TRBJ2-7,CASSLLAGTDEQYF
TRBV7-8,TRBJ1-1,CASSLVENTEAFF
TRBV30,TRBJ2-7,CAWSISGGYEQYF
TRBV7-9,TRBJ2-6,CASSSLDAGANVLTF
TRBV29-1,TRBJ1-6,CSAGDGQGNSPLHF
TRBV5-6,TRBJ2-1,CASSFGLGSEQFF
TRBV5-6,TRBJ2-5,CASSTRTSGRQETQYF
TRBV4-3,TRBJ2-3,CASSQVSFASGTDTQYF
TRBV5-1,TRBJ2-3,CASRLRGLSTDTQYF
TRBV11-2,TRBJ2-1,CASSQRRSVSYNEQFF
TRBV6-1,TRBJ2-1,CASRVRYNEQFF
TRBV7-8,TRBJ1-2,CASSQKGYYGYTF
TRBV28,TRBJ1-3,CASSLVGTGNTIYF
TRBV10-2,TRBJ1-3,CASSEVTGGNTIYF
TRBV12-5,TRBJ2-2,CASGPEIGFTGELFF
TRBV7-9,TRBJ1-1,CVSSLLNTEAFF
TRBV2,TRBJ1-2,CASTEAAGPNYGYTF
TRBV29-1,TRBJ1-1,CSVGTPNTEAFF
TRBV13,TRBJ1-2,CASSLGLTGVGPLGGYTF
TRBV27,TRBJ2-1,CASSSLPGGQIYNEQFF
TRBV15,TRBJ2-1,CATSRDRGTSGSNEQFF
TRBV9,TRBJ1-1,CASSDLGFGGGTEAFF
TRBV4-1,TRBJ2-1,CASSQTYNEQFF
TRBV7-8,TRBJ2-1,CASSLSGPGGYYNEQFF
TRBV28,TRBJ2-7,CASRPGTSGRHEQYF
TRBV15,TRBJ1-3,CATSRVLNSGNTIYF
TRBV7-9,TRBJ2-7,CASSMGLAGGLYEQYF
TRBV18,TRBJ2-2,CASSPGTRGTGELFF
TRBV9,TRBJ1-2,CASSGSNGYTF
TRBV2,TRBJ2-1,CASREGQGSYNEQFF
TRBV11-3,TRBJ2-7,CASRPTGENEQYF
TRBV7-9,TRBJ2-5,CASRANSGQQETQYF
TRBV27,TRBJ2-7,CASSFRREINEQYF
TRBV10-3,TRBJ2-3,CAISGEEKGIDTQYF
TRBV7-2,TRBJ2-2,CASQGLGAAGNTGELFF
TRBV6-5,TRBJ1-1,CASSYSTGVGTEAFF
TRBV7-8,TRBJ2-2,CASSPPGGSANTGELFF
TRBV25-1,TRBJ1-2,CASSEFSGGQGTYGYTF
TRBV7-9,TRBJ2-1,CASSALRDTTLGQFF